Listed below are T cell receptor beta chains from one sample, sequenced in a study of blood T cell repertoires in COVID-19. The protocol was immunoSEQ multiplex PCR, while the TCRdb copy is restricted to in-frame clones and leaves out a portion. The sample holds about 150,000 clones, 91% seen once. Sequencing was done on a sample of peripheral blood. The receptor source for this set is a man aged 45-60 years with acute or convalescent COVID-19. CDR3s include the opening cysteine and the closing phenylalanine or tryptophan. The order of the fields is V gene, J gene, CDR3 protein.

>TRBV9|TRBJ1-2
CASSASSSGWNYGYTF
>TRBV19|TRBJ2-1
CASSIDPGGDHNEQFF
>TRBV6-5|TRBJ1-5
CASSLEPVSNQPQHF
>TRBV5-6|TRBJ2-7
CASSLAASYEQYF
>TRBV6-5|TRBJ1-1
CASSMGGSGNTEAFF
>TRBV7-2|TRBJ1-6
CASSTKAGNSPLHF
>TRBV19|TRBJ1-1
CASIQRGNTEAFF
>TRBV6-1|TRBJ1-4
CASSAPDRGQLEKLFF
>TRBV6-5|TRBJ1-1
CAGQGWNTEAFF
>TRBV11-2|TRBJ1-1
CASSLGAGGAFF
>TRBV7-9|TRBJ1-3
CASSFAGTGGFGNTIYF
>TRBV5-1|TRBJ2-7
CASSFSGRVYEQYF
>TRBV30|TRBJ1-1
CAWSVSRNSEAFF
>TRBV19|TRBJ1-5
CASSYSQGGRLNQPQHF
>TRBV28|TRBJ2-6
CASSFIGRSSGANVLTF
>TRBV19|TRBJ1-4
CASSSTGTRNEKLFF
>TRBV7-9|TRBJ2-2
CASSLFHLSTGELFF
>TRBV3-1/TRBV3-2|TRBJ2-5
CASSITGAEETQYF
>TRBV9|TRBJ2-2
CASSETGTSSVGELFF
>TRBV28|TRBJ1-2
CASRPMGTGGSSGYTF
>TRBV19|TRBJ1-2
CASSILGQTSPSPNYGYTF
>TRBV7-8|TRBJ2-1
CASTPGLVDEQFF
>TRBV6-5|TRBJ2-5
CASSYRGQGKETQYF
>TRBV7-6|TRBJ2-5
CASSLYQETQYF
>TRBV3-1/TRBV3-2|TRBJ2-1
CASSQGTSGWDEQFF
>TRBV19|TRBJ2-7
CASSMDEAGGIREQYF
>TRBV6-5|TRBJ2-1
CGISVLDEQFF
>TRBV5-5|TRBJ2-7
CASSFQGSYEQYF
>TRBV19|TRBJ1-2
CASSNGTASGYTF
>TRBV19|TRBJ2-1
CASSIGGRQPHNEQFF
>TRBV27|TRBJ2-7
CASSPGLAVAYEQYF
>TRBV19|TRBJ2-7
CASSIVWDRRVEQYF
>TRBV10-2|TRBJ2-1
CASSESGQPNEQFF
>TRBV28|TRBJ1-1
CASSFEREAFF
>TRBV9|TRBJ2-1
CASSPTVYNEQFF
>TRBV19|TRBJ2-7
CASSITWDRGYEQYF
>TRBV6-1|TRBJ1-2
CASSEVGGHIYGYTF
>TRBV28|TRBJ2-1
CASSHRDTNNEQFF